This is a list of T cell receptor beta chains from one sample in a study of T cell responses to AZD1222 COVID-19 vaccine. Produced via immunoSEQ multiplex PCR; TCRdb's table is partial and in-frame only. The sample yields 110,000 to 150,000 clones, 80% to 90% seen once. Specimen: peripheral blood, collected on day 0 of AZD1222 vaccination. The receptors derive from an adult in good health. Both conserved end residues are trimmed from each CDR3. A D gene is named only where the DNA matches it firmly. Not every row has a clone size; where given, it reads once, few, many or a size class.

CDR3aa: ASTQDGYNTDTQY; abundance: -; d_gene: -; j_gene: TRBJ2-3; v_gene: TRBV2
CDR3aa: ASRGDYNSPLH; abundance: -; d_gene: -; j_gene: TRBJ1-6; v_gene: TRBV2
CDR3aa: AWSASKRYEQY; abundance: -; d_gene: -; j_gene: TRBJ2-7; v_gene: TRBV30
CDR3aa: ASSQVIAETQY; abundance: -; d_gene: -; j_gene: TRBJ2-5; v_gene: TRBV3-1/TRBV3-2
CDR3aa: ASSPSGTGSGTEAF; abundance: -; d_gene: TRBD1; j_gene: TRBJ1-1; v_gene: TRBV18
CDR3aa: ASSSGQFYGYT; abundance: -; d_gene: -; j_gene: TRBJ1-2; v_gene: TRBV6-2/TRBV6-3
CDR3aa: ASEAGDYNEQF; abundance: -; d_gene: -; j_gene: TRBJ2-1; v_gene: TRBV9
CDR3aa: ASNIQGSSGYT; abundance: -; d_gene: -; j_gene: TRBJ1-2; v_gene: TRBV19
CDR3aa: SVVAQTYEQY; abundance: -; d_gene: -; j_gene: TRBJ2-7; v_gene: TRBV29-1
CDR3aa: ASSLDQINEQY; abundance: -; d_gene: -; j_gene: TRBJ2-7; v_gene: TRBV11-2
CDR3aa: ASSSGLAGHYEQY; abundance: -; d_gene: TRBD2; j_gene: TRBJ2-7; v_gene: TRBV6-2/TRBV6-3
CDR3aa: ASSRTDTQY; abundance: -; d_gene: -; j_gene: TRBJ2-3; v_gene: TRBV19
CDR3aa: ASSQNPPGGGSWNEQF; abundance: -; d_gene: TRBD2; j_gene: TRBJ2-1; v_gene: TRBV5-1
CDR3aa: ASSQGTVNTEAF; abundance: few; d_gene: -; j_gene: TRBJ1-1; v_gene: TRBV3-1/TRBV3-2
CDR3aa: ASSQLEGGSYEQY; abundance: -; d_gene: -; j_gene: TRBJ2-7; v_gene: TRBV4-2
CDR3aa: ASSLTRGQNTGELF; abundance: -; d_gene: -; j_gene: TRBJ2-2; v_gene: TRBV7-2
CDR3aa: AIGPGQNYEQY; abundance: -; d_gene: TRBD1; j_gene: TRBJ2-7; v_gene: TRBV28
CDR3aa: ASSRSTGSSYNEQF; abundance: once; d_gene: -; j_gene: TRBJ2-1; v_gene: TRBV3-1/TRBV3-2
CDR3aa: AGTVEDQPQH; abundance: -; d_gene: -; j_gene: TRBJ1-5; v_gene: TRBV30
CDR3aa: ASSSQGTDTQY; abundance: -; d_gene: -; j_gene: TRBJ2-3; v_gene: TRBV7-3
CDR3aa: ASSHKDLLRNEQF; abundance: -; d_gene: -; j_gene: TRBJ2-1; v_gene: TRBV3-1/TRBV3-2
CDR3aa: ASSIFTGAANTEAF; abundance: -; d_gene: TRBD1; j_gene: TRBJ1-1; v_gene: TRBV19
CDR3aa: ASSVTGYSPLH; abundance: once; d_gene: TRBD1; j_gene: TRBJ1-6; v_gene: TRBV9